This TCR beta chain was sequenced for a study of early T cells in non-severe SARS-CoV-2 infection. Across the whole study: The study sequenced bulk RNA from unsorted whole blood, with chains unpaired. Whole-study results and caveats: Comparison of clonotypes with VDJdb favored anti-spike CD8 responses while missing private and CD4 specificities.

Individual cDNA molecules carried attached unique molecular identifiers. TCRdb re-called the 5' RACE reads with MiXCR, one entry per CDR3 protein. The repertoire holds tens of thousands of distinct CDR3 sequences, with about 6% as singletons. This clonotype was counted ten times or more. Its antigen remains unknown. The sample consisted of whole blood. The clonotype was recovered from an adult who was a healthcare worker with PCR-confirmed SARS-CoV-2 infection or an uninfected control (not recorded which).

For the CDR3, the DNA is TGTGCCAGCAGCTACTTAGCGGGAGCGGGCGAGACCCAGTACTTC. This encodes CASSYLAGAGETQYF. This chain joins TRBV7-9 and TRBJ2-5; 9 positions match TRBD2. Per the germline V gene, CDR1 is SEHNR and CDR2 is FQNEAQ (reference sequence). Losses at the gene ends were 4 bases for V and 5 bases for J; bases not matched to a gene: 8. This CDR3 region has 15 residues.